What follows are 23 T cell receptor beta chains derived from one specimen sequenced in a study of T cells in Graves' hyperthyroidism and ophthalmopathy. Amplification of TCR beta CDR3 regions used RNA as the template. Researchers ran a first-round RT-PCR on the TCR CDR3 using the HTBI primer set. TCRdb independently ran MiXCR on the multiplex PCR reads; one entry per CDR3 protein. The sample has about 500,000 distinct CDR3 sequences, 15% to 20% seen once; the top ten hold about 29%. Material: blood. These receptors were taken from a woman aged 30 to 39 with Graves' ophthalmopathy.

This clonotype occurred many times. The chain couples TRBV20-1 to TRBJ2-1; 10 bases are shared with TRBD2. Germline V lookup: CDR1 DFQATT, CDR2 SNEGSKA (reference sequence). There are 13 residues in the CDR3. CDR3 coding DNA: TGCAGAGCCTCTAGCGGGAGCGGGAATGAGCAGTTCTTC. Translating gives CRASSGSGNEQFF.

This clonotype turned up a few times. The chain combines TRBV14 with TRBJ2-7; a weak D match, TRBD1 (6 bases). Trimming shortened V by 5 bases and J by 3 bases, and 17 bases separated the two germline ends. CDR3 length equals 15 residues. CDR1 and CDR2 (germline): SGHDN, FVKESK. CDR3 residues: CASSVGTGRVYEQYF. The DNA of the CDR3 is TGTGCCAGCAGCGTGGGTACAGGGCGGGTCTACGAGCAGTACTTC.

This sequence joins TRBV12-3 or TRBV12-4 and TRBJ2-1; TRBD1 matches 7 bases. CDR3 length equals 16 residues. The V gene end was trimmed by 3 bases and the J gene end by 0 bases; junction bases not matched to a gene: 5. The CDR3 sequence: CASSFGTGVSYNEQFF. CDR3 in DNA: TGTGCCAGCAGTTTCGGAACAGGGGTCTCCTACAATGAGCAGTTCTTC.

There are a few counts of this clonotype. V usage is TRBV4-3 and J usage is TRBJ2-1, with 8 bases fitting TRBD2. In germline, CDR1 is LGHNA, CDR2 YSLEER. V lost 0 bases to trimming and J lost 6 bases; unmatched junction nucleotides: 4. The CDR3 sequence is 15 residues long. The CDR3 loop reads CASSQDGTSSNEQFF. CDR3 DNA: TGCGCCAGCAGCCAAGACGGGACTAGTTCCAATGAGCAGTTCTTC.

The chain carries TRBV6-5 and TRBJ2-7; possibly TRBD1 for D (5 bases). CDR1 MNHEY and CDR2 SVGAGI come from the germline V gene. V was trimmed by 1 base and J by 9 bases, leaving 10 bases between them. The CDR3 runs 12 residues. The CDR3, as DNA: TGTGCCAGCAGTTACTACCAGGGTGCGCAGTACTTC. Its protein product is CASSYYQGAQYF.

The rearrangement links TRBV27 to TRBJ2-5; D not resolved. This CDR3 contains 12 residues. Germline-derived CDR1 and CDR2 are MNHEY and SMNVEV (reference sequence). Deletions cut 4 bases from V and 9 bases from J, with 12 bases between. The CDR3 sequence: CASSYPPEAQYF. CDR3 nucleotides: TGTGCCAGCAGTTACCCCCCCGAGGCCCAGTACTTC.

This clonotype was seen ten or more times. This chain joins TRBV2 and TRBJ2-7; 9 positions match TRBD1. The CDR3 spans 14 residues. V dropped 7 bases and J dropped 3; count of bases not matched to a gene: 7. The V gene's germline CDR1 is SNHLY and CDR2 FYNNEI. The CDR3 DNA reads TGTGCCAGCACTTCGGGACAGGGACACTACGAGCAGTACTTC. Amino acids: CASTSGQGHYEQYF.

This clonotype was seen more than once but under ten times. The chain is built from TRBV19 and TRBJ1-5, with D perhaps TRBD1 (5 bases). The CDR3 has 15 amino acids. The V end lost 3 bases, the J end lost 1 base, and 10 bases lay between the germline ends. Germline values: CDR1 LNHDA, CDR2 SQIVND (reference sequence). This chain's CDR3 is CASSIQGGSNQPQHF. The CDR3 DNA is TGTGCCAGTAGTATCCAGGGTGGGAGCAATCAGCCCCAGCATTTT.

This clonotype was seen only a few times. The chain joins TRBV11-2 to TRBJ1-3, with D possibly being TRBD1 (5 bases). Trimming cost V 6 bases and J 0 bases, with 9 bases left between them. The length of the CDR3 is 14 residues. Per the germline V gene, CDR1 is SGHAT and CDR2 is FQNNGV. The CDR3 nucleotides read TGTGCCAGCAGAGACACAGGCTCTGGAAACACCATATATTTT. It codes for CASRDTGSGNTIYF.

This clonotype was recorded at least ten times. The V gene is TRBV7-8, the J gene TRBJ2-1; the match to TRBD2 covers 13 bases. Germline V gives CDR1 SGHVS, CDR2 FQNEAQ. The CDR3 covers 16 residues. V lost 5 bases and J lost 6; bases outside the gene matches: 7. The CDR3 nucleotides are TGTGCCAGCAGCGCGACTAGCGGGAGGACCCCCAATGAGCAGTTCTTC. As protein: CASSATSGRTPNEQFF.

The table lists this clonotype with a few counts. The CDR3 DNA reads as TGTGCCAGCACCCTTGGTGGACAGGGGGCGCAGGAGACCCAGTACTTC. Its protein product is CASTLGGQGAQETQYF. This sequence joins TRBV28 and TRBJ2-5; 11 bases are shared with TRBD1. Germline V lookup: CDR1 MDHEN, CDR2 SYDVKM. The trim removed 7 bases at V and 5 bases at J, leaving 12 bases unmatched. The CDR3 has 16 amino acids.

The rearrangement links TRBV29-1 to TRBJ2-6; TRBD1 matches at 7 bases. The CDR3 is 15 amino acids. Per the germline V gene, CDR1 is SQVTM and CDR2 is ANQGSEA. The V and J ends lost 5 bases and 2 bases, in that order; junction bases with no gene match: 6. CDR3 coding DNA: TGCAGCGTTACCGACAGGGCGGCTGGGGCCAACGTCCTGACTTTC. It codes for CSVTDRAAGANVLTF.

The rearrangement uses TRBV6-1 and TRBJ1-5; D is unresolved. Germline V gene data show CDR1 as MNHNS and CDR2 as SASEGT. Between the trimmed V and J ends, which lost 0 bases and 2 bases, there was a span of 8 bases. The CDR3 is made up of 15 amino acids. CDR3 residues: CASSEAGDRNQPQHF. The DNA for the CDR3 is TGTGCCAGCAGTGAAGCCGGGGATCGCAATCAGCCCCAGCATTTT.

The gene calls are TRBV19 and TRBJ2-7; TRBD1 might be the D (6 bases). V was pared by 5 bases and J by 3 bases, with 14 bases between. The CDR3 consists of 14 residues. Germline CDR1 reads LNHDA; CDR2 reads SQIVND (reference sequence). CDR3 in amino acids: CASSVLTGGYEQYF. As DNA, the CDR3 is TGTGCCAGTAGTGTACTGACAGGCGGCTACGAGCAGTACTTC. The full variable domain, rest sourced from reference TRBV19 and TRBJ2-7, is DGGITQSPKYLFRKEGQNVTLSCEQNLNHDAMYWYRQDPGQGLRLIYYSQIVNDFQKGDIAEGYSVSREKKESFPLTVTSAQKNPTAFYLCASSVLTGGYEQYFGPGTRLTVT.

Worth noting for this clonotype: This may come from a read error, since a much larger clone is one base off. The V gene is TRBV5-5, the J gene TRBJ2-7; perhaps TRBD2 as D (6 bases). The CDR3 is 15 residues long. CDR1 is SGHKS, CDR2 YYEKEE, per germline (reference sequence). The CDR3 region has the DNA TGTGCCAGCAGCTCGTTAGCGGTAAGCTCCTACGTGCAGTACTTC. This codes for CASSSLAVSSYVQYF.

In this sample, this clonotype turned up many times. The rearrangement uses TRBV28 and TRBJ2-5; 7 positions match TRBD1. The germline V gene encodes CDR1 MDHEN and CDR2 SYDVKM. The CDR3 has 15 amino acids. With 5 bases clipped from V and 2 bases from J, the junction kept 8 bases outside the gene matches. CDR3: CASSAGTATQETQYF. The CDR3 DNA is TGTGCCAGCAGTGCCGGGACAGCAACACAAGAGACCCAGTACTTC.

At least ten counts were recorded for this clonotype. The chain links TRBV5-1 to TRBJ2-3; possibly TRBD2 for D (5 bases). The CDR3 is 12 residues long. Looked up from germline, CDR1 is SGHRS and CDR2 is YFSETQ. V dropped 8 bases and J dropped 3 bases, with 10 bases sitting between them. CDR3 DNA: TGCGCCAGTAAATGGGAGACAGATACGCAGTATTTT. Its protein product is CASKWETDTQYF.

The rearrangement uses TRBV13 and TRBJ1-4; D is unresolved. V lost 4 bases to trimming and J lost 4 bases, with 7 bases between them. Per germline, CDR1 PRHDT and CDR2 FYEKMQ (reference sequence). This CDR3 is built from 13 residues. The CDR3 here is CASSSRVNEKLFF. The CDR3 DNA follows: TGTGCCAGCAGCTCGAGGGTTAATGAAAAACTGTTTTTT.

This clonotype was counted only a few times. The chain couples TRBV20-1 to TRBJ2-1, with TRBD2 matching over 9 bases. The CDR3 length is 16 residues. Per germline, CDR1 DFQATT and CDR2 SNEGSKA (reference sequence). V shed 0 bases and J 10 bases; nucleotides not matched to a gene: 13. Here the CDR3 reads CSARDRISRSGREQFF. Here the CDR3 DNA reads TGCAGTGCTAGAGATCGCATATCAAGAAGCGGGAGGGAGCAGTTCTTC.

As concerns this clonotype: This may stem from a read error, because a much larger clone lies one nucleotide away. CDR3 sequence (DNA): TGTGCCAGCAGTTTCCGGGAGTCTTCGAGGAATGAGCAGTCCTTC. It is translated as CASSFRESSRNEQSF. The chain has TRBV6-9 and TRBJ2-1, with D possibly being TRBD2 (6 bases). Germline V gives CDR1 MNHGY, CDR2 SVAAGI. CDR3 length equals 15 residues.

V gene TRBV28 combines with J gene TRBJ2-3; D is uncertain. V was trimmed by 3 bases and J by 6 bases, leaving 10 bases between them. Germline assignment: CDR1 MDHEN and CDR2 SYDVKM. This CDR3 is built from 13 residues. The CDR3 DNA reads TGTGCCAGCAGTTTTACTGACCCGGATACGCAGTATTTT. Translation: CASSFTDPDTQYF.

This clonotype was observed a few times. The J gene is TRBJ1-1, the V gene TRBV3-1, with D possibly TRBD1 on 6 matching bases. Deletions cut 4 bases from V and 4 bases from J, with 19 bases between. Germline values: CDR1 LGHDT, CDR2 YNNKEL (reference sequence). The CDR3 spans 16 residues. CDR3 residues: CASSREQGGGGTEAFF. CDR3 nucleotide sequence: TGTGCCAGCAGCCGCGAACAGGGCGGGGGCGGCACTGAAGCTTTCTTT.

This clonotype has a count of ten or more. The rearrangement joins TRBV4-1 to TRBJ1-1, with a tentative D call TRBD1 (5 bases). The CDR3 loop spans 16 amino acids. Trimming pared 0 bases from V and 0 bases from J, leaving 11 bases between. The germline V gene encodes CDR1 MGHRA and CDR2 YSYEKL. CDR3 bases: TGCGCCAGCAGCCAAGATCCGGGGGGGATGAACACTGAAGCTTTCTTT. Protein sequence: CASSQDPGGMNTEAFF.